This TCR beta chain was recorded in a study of Graves' ophthalmopathy and Graves' hyperthyroidism. This clonotype came up many times. Its antigen remains unidentified. Germline CDR1 reads DFQATT; CDR2 reads SNEGSKA (reference sequence). The CDR3 covers 13 residues. V shed 4 bases and J shed 1 base, with 10 bases lying between them. Amplification of TCR beta CDR3 regions used RNA transcripts. An initial RT-PCR round employing HTBI primers preceded a second-round multiplex PCR. TCRdb analysed the multiplex PCR reads with MiXCR anew, one entry per CDR3 protein. The table records fewer than 350,000 distinct CDR3 sequences, 15% to 20% of them present only once. Study conclusions and caveats: Most thyroid clonotypes expanded beyond 0.001 frequency were also found in blood.

This receptor was taken from an adult man with Graves' ophthalmopathy. Sequencing used peripheral blood. The chain links TRBV20-1 to TRBJ2-5; D is unresolved. CDR3 protein: CSANSASQETQYF. CDR3 sequence (DNA): TGCAGTGCTAACAGTGCTTCCCAAGAGACCCAGTACTTC.